This T cell receptor (beta chain) was recorded in a study of cytomegalovirus exposure and HLA in healthy donors. Whole-study results and caveats: Being indistinguishable, some V segments were excluded, TRBV6-2 and TRBV6-3 among them.

V lost 6 bases and J 4 bases, leaving 9 bases between the germline ends. The CDR3 is 12 residues long. CDR1 is MNHNY, CDR2 SVGAGI, per germline (reference sequence). Turning to this clone: As yet, its antigen is unknown.

The primer mix had 60 Vbeta and 13 Jbeta primers. TCRdb keeps only in-frame clones here, not all; method: immunoSEQ multiplex PCR. The sample shows 100,000 to 150,000 clones, roughly 70% of them seen only once. The clonotype comes from a man in his forties in good health and CMV-seropositive. Sequencing used PBMCs. V is TRBV6-6 and J is TRBJ2-5; perhaps TRBD2 as D (6 bases). The CDR3 region is CASREGGETQYF. DNA for the CDR3: TGTGCCAGCAGGGAGGGTGGAGAGACCCAGTACTTC.